These 28 T cell receptor beta chains originate from one sample sequenced in a study of OX40 agonist ivuxolimab in advanced cancers. Repertoires were generated with immunoSEQ multiplex PCR, while TCRdb's copy carries only in-frame clones and drops some. The sample has about 70,000 clones; around nine tenths are singletons. The specimen was CD4+ or CD8+ T cells sorted from blood, collected in a trial of the OX40 agonist ivuxolimab. The receptor set was obtained from an adult with an advanced solid tumor such as melanoma, head and neck, liver or kidney cancer.

The sample holds one count of this clone. This chain uses TRBV11-2 with TRBJ1-6, with D hard to call. CDR1 and CDR2 (germline): SGHAT, FQNNGV. This CDR3 spans 15 amino acids. Trimming shortened V by 5 bases and J by 6 bases, and 14 bases separated the two germline ends. The CDR3 protein is CASSLDLASNSPLHF. CDR3 sequence (DNA): TGTGCCAGCAGCCTTGACCTAGCCAGTAATTCACCCCTCCACTTT. Together with reference TRBV11-2 and TRBJ1-6, the CDR3 gives the full variable domain: EAGVAQSPRYKIIEKRQSVAFWCNPISGHATLYWYQQILGQGPKLLIQFQNNGVVDDSQLPKDRFSAERLKGVDSTLKIQPAKLEDSAVYLCASSLDLASNSPLHFGNGTRLTVT.

CDR3 DNA sequence: TGTGCCAGCAGAGCCGGGGGATCCCCCAATGAGCAGTTCTTC. It yields the protein CASRAGGSPNEQFF. This chain uses TRBV27 with TRBJ2-1; perhaps TRBD2 as D (6 bases). V lost 6 bases, J lost 6 bases, and 15 bases lay in between. Germline V gives CDR1 MNHEY, CDR2 SMNVEV (reference sequence). The CDR3 has 14 residues.

The V gene is TRBV13, the J gene TRBJ2-1, with TRBD1 as a possible D gene (6 bases). The V and J ends lost 1 base and 2 bases respectively, with 6 bases between them. CDR3 length: 14 residues. Germline CDR1 reads PRHDT; CDR2 reads FYEKMQ (reference sequence). In DNA, the CDR3 is TGTGCCAGCAGCTTAGACAGGGCCTACAATGAGCAGTTCTTC. Translating gives CASSLDRAYNEQFF.

The V and J genes are TRBV2 and TRBJ2-5; 10 bases map to TRBD2. Germline V gene sequence: CDR1 SNHLY, CDR2 FYNNEI. The CDR3 extends over 17 amino acids. The V and J ends lost 4 bases and 3 bases, in that order; junction bases with no gene match: 11. CDR3 nucleotide sequence: TGTGCCAGCAGTGTGGGGCCCTCTAGCGGGGGTAAAGAGACCCAGTACTTC. Residues: CASSVGPSSGGKETQYF.

The chain is built from TRBV6-6 and TRBJ2-7; D remains unclear. Trimming pared 0 bases from V and 4 bases from J, leaving 7 bases between. Germline-derived CDR1 and CDR2 are MNHNY and SVGAGI (reference sequence). This CDR3 spans 13 amino acids. The CDR3 sequence is CASSYSSPYEQYF. The DNA of the CDR3 is TGTGCCAGCAGTTACTCTTCCCCGTACGAGCAGTACTTC.

The chain employs TRBV28 and TRBJ1-2; TRBD1 might be the D (5 bases). The CDR3 contains 13 residues. The germline gives CDR1 MDHEN, CDR2 SYDVKM. With 6 bases removed from V and 1 base from J, the gap between germline ends came to 9 bases. CDR3 bases: TGTGCCAGCAGATACAGGAGTAACTATGGCTACACCTTC. Translated, it gives CASRYRSNYGYTF.

The chain recombines TRBV19 with TRBJ2-3; TRBD2 aligns across 7 bases. This CDR3 region has 13 residues. CDR1 is LNHDA, CDR2 SQIVND, per germline (reference sequence). V lost 9 bases and J lost 3; bases outside the gene matches: 6. The CDR3 sequence: CASGLVRTDTQYF. In DNA, the CDR3 is TGTGCCAGCGGACTAGTTCGAACAGATACGCAGTATTTT.

V usage is TRBV27 and J usage is TRBJ1-4, with 9 bases aligning to TRBD1. Per the germline V gene, CDR1 is MNHEY and CDR2 is SMNVEV (reference sequence). CDR3 size: 14 residues. The V segment lost 0 bases and the J segment 10 bases; nucleotides outside the gene matches: 3. CDR3 amino acids: CASSLSGTGRKLFF. In nucleotides, the CDR3 is TGTGCCAGCAGTTTATCGGGGACAGGGCGAAAACTGTTTTTT.

This chain uses TRBV27 with TRBJ2-1; 9 bases are a match to TRBD2. This CDR3 region has 16 residues. The V gene end was trimmed by 2 bases and the J gene end by 8 bases; junction bases not matched to a gene: 10. Germline V gives CDR1 MNHEY, CDR2 SMNVEV (reference sequence). This CDR3 is CASSLRVGLAGYEQFF. CDR3 DNA sequence: TGTGCCAGCAGTTTACGGGTTGGTCTAGCGGGGTATGAGCAGTTCTTC.

This chain links TRBV9 with TRBJ2-7, with D possibly TRBD2 on 7 matching bases. V dropped 3 bases and J dropped 6 bases, with 13 bases sitting between them. The germline gives CDR1 SGDLS, CDR2 YYNGEE. CDR3 length: 13 residues. CDR3 sequence (DNA): TGTGCCAGCAGCGAGGGGGGGCTACGCGAGCAGTACTTC. This translates into CASSEGGLREQYF.

This clone has just a few counts. V usage is TRBV11-2 and J usage is TRBJ2-1; the D gene is possibly TRBD2 (5 bases). Trimming took off 1 base at V and 10 bases at J, with 11 bases between the two ends. CDR3 length: 13 amino acids. The germline gives CDR1 SGHAT, CDR2 FQNNGV. The CDR3 spells CASSLGTEAEQFF. DNA of the CDR3: TGTGCCAGCAGCTTAGGGACGGAGGCAGAGCAGTTCTTC.

This clone is a singleton in its sample. The chain joins TRBV7-2 to TRBJ2-7, with D possibly TRBD1 on 6 matching bases. The CDR3 has 18 residues. The germline gives CDR1 SGHTA, CDR2 FQGNSA. Trimming removed 0 bases at V and 1 base at J, with 19 bases between. As DNA, the CDR3 is TGTGCCAGCAGCTTAGCGAGAGGGGGTCAGGATATATCCTACGAGCAGTACTTC. This encodes CASSLARGGQDISYEQYF.

The chain links TRBV7-8 to TRBJ1-2, with TRBD1 matching 7 bases. V was clipped by 4 bases and J by 6 bases; unmatched bases: 11. This CDR3 comprises 15 residues. Per germline, CDR1 SGHVS and CDR2 FQNEAQ. The DNA for the CDR3 is TGTGCCAGCAGCTCCCCACAGGGGCTCTTCGATGGCTACACCTTC. Translated, it gives CASSSPQGLFDGYTF.

This chain links TRBV5-6 with TRBJ1-2; possibly TRBD1 for D (6 bases). V lost 0 bases and J lost 2, with 11 bases in between. In germline, CDR1 is SGHDT, CDR2 YYEEEE. This CDR3 is 15 amino acids long. The CDR3 protein is CASSLGRTGNYGYTF. The CDR3 nucleotides read TGTGCCAGCAGCTTGGGGCGAACAGGGAACTATGGCTACACCTTC.

With respect to this clone: The junction departs from the called germline gene at one end, perhaps through a read error. The chain employs TRBV19 and TRBJ2-1; D gene unclear. The CDR3 consists of 11 residues. Germline V CDR1 and CDR2: LNHDA, SQIVND (reference sequence). This CDR3 reads CASSLYDEQFF. The CDR3 DNA reads TGTGCCAGTTCCCTCTACGATGAGCAGTTCTTC.

The V and J genes are TRBV10-2 and TRBJ1-3, with D hard to call. The CDR3 consists of 14 residues. CDR1 is WSHSY, CDR2 SAAADI, per germline. The germline V and J ends were trimmed by 6 bases and 0 bases, with 9 bases remaining between them. Here the CDR3 DNA reads TGCGCCAGCAGAGGGTTTTACTCTGGAAACACCATATATTTT. Its protein product is CASRGFYSGNTIYF.

This clone was seen a single time. The gene calls are TRBV5-1 and TRBJ2-7; TRBD1 matches at 9 bases. The germline V gene encodes CDR1 SGHRS and CDR2 YFSETQ. J was trimmed by 4 bases and V by 3 bases; bases with no gene match: 11. The CDR3 has 16 amino acids. CDR3 coding DNA: TGCGCCAGCAGCTCGGAGGGGAACAGGGGGCTATACGAGCAGTACTTC. Its protein product is CASSSEGNRGLYEQYF.

The chain joins TRBV10-1 to TRBJ2-5; D not certain. Germline V gives CDR1 WNHNN, CDR2 SYGVQD (reference sequence). The CDR3 runs to 14 residues. Trimming removed 3 bases at V and 2 bases at J, with 10 bases between. This CDR3 reads CASSEDRYQETQYF. The CDR3 nucleotides read TGCGCCAGCAGTGAAGACCGCTATCAAGAGACCCAGTACTTC.

The CDR3 here is CASSLGLRGDEQYF. The CDR3 DNA is TGTGCCAGCAGCTTAGGGCTCAGGGGCGACGAGCAGTACTTC. The chain combines TRBV5-6 with TRBJ2-7; the D gene is possibly TRBD1 (6 bases). The CDR3 spans 14 residues. Germline CDR1 SGHDT, CDR2 YYEEEE. V was cut by 2 bases and J by 5 bases, with 14 bases left in between.

The V call is TRBV9, the J call TRBJ2-7; 8 nucleotides match TRBD2. Germline loops: CDR1 SGDLS, CDR2 YYNGEE. This CDR3 is 15 amino acids long. The V and J ends lost 0 bases and 3 bases, in that order; junction bases with no gene match: 5. CDR3 sequence reads: CASSVGGGTSYEQYF. The DNA for the CDR3 is TGTGCCAGCAGCGTAGGTGGGGGGACTAGCTACGAGCAGTACTTC. The whole variable domain, remainder taken from reference TRBV9 and TRBJ2-7, is DSGVTQTPKHLITATGQRVTLRCSPRSGDLSVYWYQQSLDQGLQFLIQYYNGEERAKGNILERFSAQQFPDLHSELNLSSLELGDSALYFCASSVGGGTSYEQYFGPGTRLTVT.

The chain employs TRBV5-1 and TRBJ2-3; D uncertain. Trimming pared 0 bases from V and 5 bases from J, leaving 10 bases between. Germline CDR1 and CDR2: SGHRS and YFSETQ. This CDR3 contains 14 residues. The CDR3 is CASSLASGLDTQYF. Written as DNA, the CDR3 is TGCGCCAGCAGCTTGGCGTCCGGGTTAGATACGCAGTATTTT.

The genes are TRBV18 and TRBJ1-4; D may be TRBD1 (6 bases). The V end was cut by 0 bases, the J end by 8 bases, with 13 bases between. The germline gives CDR1 KGHSH, CDR2 LQKENI. This CDR3 has 15 residues. The CDR3 protein is CASSPPRGDYEKLFF. CDR3 in DNA: TGTGCCAGCTCACCACCTAGGGGGGACTACGAAAAACTGTTTTTT.

The chain carries TRBV29-1 and TRBJ2-1; 8 bases are shared with TRBD1. CDR1 and CDR2 (germline): SQVTM, ANQGSEA. The CDR3 length is 12 residues. V was clipped by 6 bases and J by 6 bases; unmatched bases: 4. CDR3 in DNA: TGCAGCGTCCCCGGACAGGGCAATGAGCAGTTCTTC. Its translation: CSVPGQGNEQFF.

The gene calls are TRBV19 and TRBJ2-5; 14 positions agree with TRBD2. CDR1 and CDR2 from the germline V gene are LNHDA and SQIVND (reference sequence). CDR3 length equals 16 residues. V dropped 5 bases and J dropped 5; count of bases not matched to a gene: 7. CDR3 nucleotide sequence: TGTGCCAGTAGTCCAGGACTAGCGGGGGGACGGGAGACCCAGTACTTC. It translates to CASSPGLAGGRETQYF. Filled out from reference TRBV19 and TRBJ2-5, the complete variable domain reads DGGITQSPKYLFRKEGQNVTLSCEQNLNHDAMYWYRQDPGQGLRLIYYSQIVNDFQKGDIAEGYSVSREKKESFPLTVTSAQKNPTAFYLCASSPGLAGGRETQYFGPGTRLLVL.

This clone was counted a few times. The gene calls are TRBV5-4 and TRBJ2-1; 7 positions match TRBD2. The CDR3 runs to 13 residues. V shed 3 bases, J shed 9 bases, and the junction held 6 bases outside the gene matches. Per the germline V gene, CDR1 is SGHNT and CDR2 is YYREEE (reference sequence). The CDR3 DNA follows: TGTGCCAGCAGCTCTGACCCTAGCGGTGAGCAGTTCTTC. Translated: CASSSDPSGEQFF.

The chain has TRBV4-1 and TRBJ2-7; D is tentatively TRBD1 or TRBD2 (5 bases each). The CDR3 loop spans 16 amino acids. Germline V gives CDR1 MGHRA, CDR2 YSYEKL. V was cut by 0 bases and J by 3 bases, with 15 bases left in between. CDR3 region: CASSQDRATGLYEQYF. Written as DNA, the CDR3 is TGCGCCAGCAGCCAAGATAGGGCGACGGGGCTCTACGAGCAGTACTTC.

The gene calls are TRBV4-1 and TRBJ1-2, with 8 positions matching TRBD1. Unmatched junction bases numbered 5, after V lost 3 bases and J lost 2 bases. The germline CDR1 and CDR2 sequences are MGHRA and YSYEKL. This CDR3 contains 15 residues. For the CDR3, the DNA is TGCGCCAGCAGCCACACCGGGACAGGAAACTATGGCTACACCTTC. Translation gives CASSHTGTGNYGYTF.

V and J are TRBV7-7 and TRBJ1-2; 7 nucleotides agree with TRBD1. The CDR3 runs 14 residues. In germline, CDR1 is SSHAT, CDR2 FNYEAQ (reference sequence). The V segment lost 6 bases and the J segment 8 bases; nucleotides outside the gene matches: 12. In DNA form, the CDR3 reads TGTGCCAGCAGTGGAGGGAGACAGGGAAGGGGCTACACCTTC. Translated: CASSGGRQGRGYTF.